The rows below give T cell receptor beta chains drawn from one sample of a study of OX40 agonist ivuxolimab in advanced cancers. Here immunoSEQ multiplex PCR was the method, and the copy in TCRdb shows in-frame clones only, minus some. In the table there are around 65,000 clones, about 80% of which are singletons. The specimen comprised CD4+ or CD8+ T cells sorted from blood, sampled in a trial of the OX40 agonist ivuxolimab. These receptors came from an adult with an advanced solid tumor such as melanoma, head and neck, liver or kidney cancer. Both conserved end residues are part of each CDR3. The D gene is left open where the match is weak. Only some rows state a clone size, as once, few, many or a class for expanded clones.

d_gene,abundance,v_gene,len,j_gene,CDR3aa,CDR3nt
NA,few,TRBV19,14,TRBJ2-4,CASSIEGAKNIQYF,TGTGCCAGTAGTATCGAGGGGGCCAAAAACATTCAGTACTTC
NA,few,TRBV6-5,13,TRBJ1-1,CASSYVGGTEAFF,TGTGCCAGCAGTTACGTGGGAGGCACTGAAGCTTTCTTT
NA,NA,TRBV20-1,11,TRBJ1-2,CSARHSYGYTF,TGCAGTGCTAGACACAGCTATGGCTACACCTTC
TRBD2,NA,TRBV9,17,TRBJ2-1,CASSVPERGMDYNEQFF,TGTGCCAGCAGCGTCCCAGAGCGGGGTATGGACTACAATGAGCAGTTCTTC
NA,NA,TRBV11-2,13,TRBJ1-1,CASSSTGLTEAFF,TGTGCCAGCAGCTCCACAGGGCTGACTGAAGCTTTCTTT
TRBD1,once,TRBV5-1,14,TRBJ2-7,CASSLEDRAGEQYF,TGCGCCAGCAGCTTGGAAGACAGGGCCGGAGAGCAGTACTTC
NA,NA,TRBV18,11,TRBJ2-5,CASSPKETQYF,TGTGCCAGCTCACCTAAAGAGACCCAGTACTTC
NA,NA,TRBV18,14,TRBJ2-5,CASSPQGKGETQYF,TGTGCCAGCTCACCTCAGGGAAAGGGAGAGACCCAGTACTTC
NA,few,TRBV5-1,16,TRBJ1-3,CASSFNPLLSGNTIYF,TGCGCCAGCAGCTTTAATCCCCTACTCTCTGGAAACACCATATATTTT
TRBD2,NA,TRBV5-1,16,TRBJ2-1,CASSQRSGSTYNEQFF,TGCGCCAGCAGCCAACGTAGCGGGAGTACCTACAATGAGCAGTTCTTC
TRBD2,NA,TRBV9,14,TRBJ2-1,CASSVGAGGNEQFF,TGTGCCAGCAGCGTCGGAGCGGGGGGCAATGAGCAGTTCTTC
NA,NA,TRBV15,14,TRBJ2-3,CATSREGKMDTQYF,TGTGCCACCAGCAGAGAGGGGAAAATGGATACGCAGTATTTT
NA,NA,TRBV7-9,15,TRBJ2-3,CASSLVVGERDTQYF,TGTGCCAGCAGCTTAGTGGTGGGGGAGAGGGATACGCAGTATTTT
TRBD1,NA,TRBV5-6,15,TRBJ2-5,CASSLIRGPQETQYF,TGTGCCAGCAGCTTGATCAGGGGGCCCCAAGAGACCCAGTACTTC
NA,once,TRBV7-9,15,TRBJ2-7,CASSSIGLSSYEQYF,TGTGCCAGCAGTTCCATCGGGTTGAGCTCCTACGAGCAGTACTTC
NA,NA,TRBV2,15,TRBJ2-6,CASSPLGSGANVLTF,TGTGCCAGCAGCCCCCTGGGGTCTGGGGCCAACGTCCTGACTTTC
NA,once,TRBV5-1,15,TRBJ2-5,CASSLVVQGRETQYF,TGCGCCAGCAGCTTGGTGGTACAGGGAAGAGAGACCCAGTACTTC
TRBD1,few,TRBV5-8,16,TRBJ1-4,CASSLGQGRTNEKLFF,TGTGCCAGCAGCTTGGGACAGGGGAGAACTAATGAAAAACTGTTTTTT
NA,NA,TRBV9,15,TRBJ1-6,CASSVEGFGNSPLHF,TGTGCCAGCAGCGTAGAGGGGTTTGGTAATTCACCCCTCCACTTT
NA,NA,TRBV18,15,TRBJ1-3,CASSPSGNSGNTIYF,TGTGCCAGCTCACCATCAGGGAATTCTGGAAACACCATATATTTT
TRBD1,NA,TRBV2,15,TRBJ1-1,CASSEEGQGITEAFF,TGTGCCAGCAGTGAGGAGGGACAGGGGATCACTGAAGCTTTCTTT
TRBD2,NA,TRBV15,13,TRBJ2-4,CATSGGAENIQYF,TGTGCCACAAGCGGGGGGGCCGAAAACATTCAGTACTTC
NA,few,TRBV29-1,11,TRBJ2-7,CSALGAYEQYF,TGCAGCGCACTCGGCGCCTACGAGCAGTACTTC
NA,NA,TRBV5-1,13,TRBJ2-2,CASRDLYTGELFF,TGCGCCAGCAGGGACCTTTACACCGGGGAGCTGTTTTTT
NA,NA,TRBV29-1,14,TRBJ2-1,CSAGGRGLYNEQFF,TGCAGCGCGGGAGGCAGGGGCCTCTACAATGAGCAGTTCTTC
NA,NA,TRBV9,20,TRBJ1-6,CASSVEASGTTSSYNSPLHF,TGTGCCAGCAGCGTAGAGGCATCCGGGACAACGAGCTCCTATAATTCACCCCTCCACTTT
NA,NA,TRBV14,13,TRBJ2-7,CASSINRDSEQYF,TGTGCCAGCAGCATAAACAGGGATTCCGAGCAGTACTTC
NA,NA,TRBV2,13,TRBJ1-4,CASTRTETEKLFF,TGTGCCAGCACCAGGACAGAGACGGAAAAACTGTTTTTT
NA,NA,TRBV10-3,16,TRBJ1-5,CAISESAGGGNQPQHF,TGTGCCATCAGTGAGTCTGCCGGGGGTGGCAATCAGCCCCAGCATTTT
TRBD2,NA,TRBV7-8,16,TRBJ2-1,CASSSGLAGGYNEQFF,TGTGCCAGCAGCTCGGGACTAGCGGGGGGTTACAATGAGCAGTTCTTC
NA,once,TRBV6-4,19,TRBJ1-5,CASSENGGRAAYSNQPQHF,TGTGCCAGCAGTGAAAACGGGGGCAGGGCAGCTTATAGCAATCAGCCCCAGCATTTT
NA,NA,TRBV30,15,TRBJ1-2,CAWRALGGLRYGYTF,TGTGCCTGGAGAGCCCTCGGGGGATTGCGCTATGGCTACACCTTC
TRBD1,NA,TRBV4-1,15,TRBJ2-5,CASSQDGDSQETQYF,TGCGCCAGCAGCCAAGATGGGGACAGTCAAGAGACCCAGTACTTC
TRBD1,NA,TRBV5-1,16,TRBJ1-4,CASSLPTGQGYEKLFF,TGCGCCAGCAGCTTACCGACAGGGCAAGGGTATGAAAAACTGTTTTTT
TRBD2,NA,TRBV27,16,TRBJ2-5,CASSPADLAGQETQYF,TGTGCCAGCAGCCCAGCGGACCTAGCGGGGCAAGAGACCCAGTACTTC